This T cell receptor (beta chain) originates from a study of early T cells in non-severe SARS-CoV-2 infection. This clonotype appeared a few times. TCRdb fed the 5' RACE reads into MiXCR, producing one record per CDR3 protein. Of about 25,000 distinct CDR3 sequences listed, about 4.4% were seen once; the top ten hold under 7%. The CDR3 extends over 13 amino acids. From germline, CDR1 is MNHEY and CDR2 SMNVEV (reference sequence). The germline V and J ends were trimmed by 5 bases and 5 bases, with 12 bases remaining between them. The clonotype originates from an adult who was a healthcare worker with PCR-confirmed SARS-CoV-2 infection or an uninfected control (not recorded which). The chain employs TRBV27 and TRBJ1-1; possibly TRBD1 for D (5 bases). The sample consisted of whole blood. The CDR3 spells CASSRGWGTEAFF. As DNA, the CDR3 is TGTGCCAGCAGTCGGGGTTGGGGGACTGAAGCTTTCTTT.